This T cell receptor beta chain is from a study of chemoradiotherapy in HPV16-positive cancers. Looking at the study overall: Functional T-cell assays on a couple of HPV16-positive patients' cells defined candidate HPV-specific clones and common TCR motifs. Overall study results and limits: The functional HPV-specific definition rests on just a couple of HPV16-positive patients.

Produced via immunoSEQ multiplex PCR; TCRdb's table is partial and in-frame only. The table shows around 33,000 clones, with 88% occurring only once. For this clone: Its target is not known.

The germline V gene has CDR1 SGDLS and CDR2 YYNGEE. J lost 8 bases, V lost 3 bases, and 14 bases had no gene match. This CDR3 comprises 16 residues. This TCR was sampled from a human donor with HPV-associated anogenital cancer. V gene TRBV9 combines with J gene TRBJ1-2, with 9 bases that match TRBD1. This sample comprised blood, obtained from a patient who underwent chemoradiotherapy. In nucleotides, the CDR3 is TGTGCCAGCAGCGCCTATGAACAGGGGGCGCGGAGAGGCTACACCTTC. Translated: CASSAYEQGARRGYTF.